This T cell receptor (beta chain) was sequenced for a study of blood T cell repertoires in COVID-19 (dated by TCRdb to about 2020). Broadly, across the study: Samples covering the acute and convalescent phases of COVID-19 were provided by collaborators in the United States, Italy and Spain. The prospective study material was composed of cDNA or gDNA derived from T cells, B-cell-depleted T cells, or PBMCs. The dataset comprised deeply sampled blood TCRbeta repertoires from subjects exposed to, actively infected with, or recovered from COVID-19. The repertoires were made available in a free public database intended to serve as a resource for research on the immune response to SARS-CoV-2. Samples came from the ongoing ImmuneRACE study (first 160 participants) plus 1,254 subjects from 6 global collaborators. The sample metadata nearly always contained a de-identified subject ID, COVID-19 status, age in years and sex. HLA class I and class II types, where available, came from metadata supplied by the sample provider rather than from assay-based typing. Results the study describes overall, beyond this receptor: How much clinical and demographic metadata was included differed by source and by participant, and the metadata was provided uncurated.

Participants in the prospective study were aged 18 to 89 years, lived in approximately 26 United States geographic areas, and enrolled through a virtual design. In the prospective study, cohorts were assigned on the basis of participant-reported clinical history obtained from a screening survey and a study questionnaire. ImmuneRACE Cohort 3 recovered participants were defined by two consecutive negative NP/OP PCR tests, healthcare professional clearance, or symptom resolution. Mobile phlebotomists in the prospective study collected whole blood, serum and a nasopharyngeal or oropharyngeal swab from every participant. Additional blood draws and questionnaires over an approximately two-month period could optionally be provided by prospective study participants. Blood samples from the prospective study were shipped frozen or at room temperature prior to DNA extraction. TCRbeta CDR3 regions were amplified from genomic DNA using the immunoSEQ Assay, a bias-controlled multiplex PCR. The original methods were these. Nucleated cell counts per sample were estimated from amplification of reference gene primers within the assay. Sequence reads were collapsed and filtered to measure the absolute abundance of every unique TCRbeta CDR3 rearrangement. For each sample, productive Simpson clonality was calculated by taking the square root of Simpson's diversity index across productive rearrangements. TCRdb holds this immuneACCESS table with in-frame rearrangements only. Some clones are missing; in checked studies, unresolved V genes explain under half, and the rest has no known cause. The DNA was the basis for D and trimming; V, J and clone size are from that table. This sample gives fewer than 500,000 clones in total; 87% of them show up just once. Clones ranked in the top ten supply around 0.7% of the sample.

Concerning this clone itself: It has no known antigen specificity. No quality values exist for individual bases; no much larger clone is one base distant. Different DNA sequences within this sample yield the same CDR3.

The sequencing sample was made of PBMCs or T cells enriched from blood (not recorded which). This clonotype was sampled from a woman aged 18-29 years who had recovered from COVID-19.

CDR3 protein: CAWSRGNQPQHF. The DNA sequence is given as TGTGCCTGGAGTCGGGGGAATCAGCCCCAGCATTTT. This chain joins TRBV30 to TRBJ1-5, and the D gene may be TRBD1, 5 bases matching. The junction shows trimming of 2 bases on V and 4 bases on J, plus 6 bases between the germline ends. CDR1 GTSNPN and CDR2 SVGIG were looked up in the germline V gene (reference sequence). Reading from cysteine to phenylalanine, the CDR3 counts 12 amino acids. The kept DNA is CDR3 alone, 36 bases in frame from the first base.